This TCR beta chain emerged from a study of early T cells in non-severe SARS-CoV-2 infection. Overall study: Sequencing of bulk RNA from unsorted whole blood was done, without chain pairing.

The protocol attached unique molecular identifiers to individual cDNA molecules. TCRdb called the 5' RACE reads again in MiXCR, with one record for every CDR3 protein. Of about 71,000 distinct CDR3 sequences in the sample, roughly 12% are singletons; the top ten hold roughly 2.6%. Overall study findings and caveats: Database matching using VDJdb favored anti-spike CD8 responses, with private and CD4 specificities left missing.

This clonotype was picked up a small number of times. The antigen is undetermined. Sequencing used whole blood, obtained at baseline. This receptor was identified in an adult who was a healthcare worker with PCR-confirmed SARS-CoV-2 infection or an uninfected control (not recorded which).

CDR3 sequence reads: CASSYSGDRLGYTF. CDR3 nucleotide sequence: TGTGCCAGCAGTTACTCAGGGGACAGGCTTGGCTACACCTTC. The V gene is TRBV6-5, the J gene TRBJ1-2; TRBD1 aligns across 8 bases. With 0 bases clipped from V and 7 bases from J, the junction kept 4 bases outside the gene matches. Germline CDR1 and CDR2: MNHEY and SVGAGI. The CDR3 consists of 14 residues.